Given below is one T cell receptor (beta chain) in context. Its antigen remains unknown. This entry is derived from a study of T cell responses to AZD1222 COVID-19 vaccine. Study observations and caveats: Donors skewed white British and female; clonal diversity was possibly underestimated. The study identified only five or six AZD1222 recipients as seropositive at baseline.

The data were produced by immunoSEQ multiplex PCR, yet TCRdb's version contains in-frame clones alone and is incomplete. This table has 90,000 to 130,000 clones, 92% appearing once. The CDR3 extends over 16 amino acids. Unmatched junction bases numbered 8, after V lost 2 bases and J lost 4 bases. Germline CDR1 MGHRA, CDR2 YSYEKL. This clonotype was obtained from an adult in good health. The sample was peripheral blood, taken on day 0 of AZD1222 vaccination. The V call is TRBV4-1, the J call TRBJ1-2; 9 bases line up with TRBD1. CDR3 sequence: CASSQSGTGNFYGYTF. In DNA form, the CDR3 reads TGCGCCAGCAGCCAATCTGGGACAGGGAATTTCTATGGCTACACCTTC.